The 20 T cell receptor beta chains below were found in one sample sequenced in a study of PD-1 blockade in classical Hodgkin lymphoma. The assay was immunoSEQ multiplex PCR, and TCRdb's table has in-frame clones only and misses some. This sample has roughly 97,000 clones, with roughly 84% found just once. Relapses following autologous stem cell transplantation were seen in all patients, with brentuximab vedotin exposure varying. The source was peripheral blood mononuclear cells (PBMCs), collected at baseline. The receptors originated from a human donor with classical Hodgkin lymphoma.

The sample holds one count of this clone. The rearrangement links TRBV10-3 to TRBJ2-7; D possibly corresponds to TRBD2 (6 bases). Trimming shortened V by 4 bases and J by 2 bases, and 15 bases separated the two germline ends. Germline V gene data show CDR1 as ENHRY and CDR2 as SYGVKD. This CDR3 is 15 amino acids long. CDR3 protein: CAISGRDSVTYEQYF. Here the CDR3 DNA reads TGTGCCATCAGTGGAAGGGACTCCGTTACCTACGAGCAGTACTTC.

V usage is TRBV6-5 and J usage is TRBJ2-7, with 11 bases fitting TRBD1. After removal of 0 bases from V and 4 bases from J, the junction contained 2 bases not matched to a gene. Germline values: CDR1 MNHEY, CDR2 SVGAGI. There are 15 residues in the CDR3. CDR3 nucleotides: TGTGCCAGCAGTTACTCCGGGACAGGGGGGTACGAGCAGTACTTC. Its translation: CASSYSGTGGYEQYF.

On this clone: The sample has other DNA sequences that encode this CDR3 too. This chain links TRBV7-3 with TRBJ2-7, with 13 bases lining up with TRBD2. In germline, CDR1 is SGHTA, CDR2 FQGTGA. V lost 0 bases, J lost 5 bases, and 4 bases stayed unmatched. The CDR3 spans 16 residues. The CDR3 DNA reads TGTGCCAGCAGCTTAACGGGGACTAGCGGGACCCACGAGCAGTACTTC. Encoded protein: CASSLTGTSGTHEQYF.

V usage is TRBV7-2 and J usage is TRBJ2-7; 10 bases map to TRBD2. The CDR3 runs 15 residues. Unmatched junction bases numbered 6, after V lost 2 bases and J lost 5 bases. In germline, CDR1 is SGHTA, CDR2 FQGNSA. CDR3 coding DNA: TGTGCCAGCAGCTTAAGACTAGCGGGTGGGGACGAGCAGTACTTC. This encodes CASSLRLAGGDEQYF.

The V and J genes are TRBV30 and TRBJ2-1; D is perhaps TRBD2 (5 bases). V was trimmed by 2 bases and J by 9 bases, leaving 14 bases between them. Per the germline V gene, CDR1 is GTSNPN and CDR2 is SVGIG (reference sequence). This CDR3 region has 13 residues. The DNA for the CDR3 is TGTGCCTGGAGTTTCGGACTCTACGGTGAGCAGTTCTTC. As protein: CAWSFGLYGEQFF.

This clone showed up just once. The chain recombines TRBV10-3 with TRBJ2-1, with no clear D. This CDR3 is built from 12 residues. From germline, CDR1 is ENHRY and CDR2 SYGVKD. The V gene lost 2 bases and the J gene lost 7 bases, with 6 bases spanning the gap. The CDR3: CAISESSNEQFF. DNA for the CDR3: TGTGCCATCAGTGAGAGCTCAAATGAGCAGTTCTTC.

The V and J genes are TRBV28 and TRBJ1-1; no reliable D call. Germline V CDR1 and CDR2: MDHEN, SYDVKM. CDR3 size: 12 residues. V lost 6 bases to trimming and J lost 1 base, with 6 bases between them. The CDR3 sequence: CASRWGNTEAFF. CDR3 nucleotide sequence: TGTGCCAGCAGGTGGGGGAACACTGAAGCTTTCTTT.

The chain is built from TRBV9 and TRBJ1-1, with 8 bases that match TRBD1. The germline V gene has CDR1 SGDLS and CDR2 YYNGEE. This CDR3 region has 14 residues. V shed 5 bases and J 9 bases; nucleotides not matched to a gene: 12. CDR3 coding DNA: TGTGCCAGCAGGGAGGGATGGGGGACAGGTCAAGCTTTCTTT. Translating gives CASREGWGTGQAFF.

J is TRBJ2-2 and V is TRBV6-5; tentative D call: TRBD1 (6 bases). Germline values: CDR1 MNHEY, CDR2 SVGAGI. Trimming removed 6 bases from V and 4 bases from J, with 15 bases in between. This CDR3 has 15 residues. CDR3 bases: TGTGCCAGCAGCCACAGGGAAATTCCCACCGGGGAGCTGTTTTTT. This gives the protein CASSHREIPTGELFF.

The sample holds a few counts of this clone. V gene TRBV2 combines with J gene TRBJ2-7; D may be TRBD2 (6 bases). The CDR3 is 14 amino acids. Trimming took off 1 base at V and 6 bases at J, with 13 bases between the two ends. Germline V gene sequence: CDR1 SNHLY, CDR2 FYNNEI. The CDR3 DNA follows: TGTGCCAGCAGTGAAGTGGGAGGTCCGGGCGAGCAGTACTTC. Translating it yields CASSEVGGPGEQYF.

The V gene is TRBV7-8, the J gene TRBJ1-1; no clear D. CDR3 length equals 14 residues. V lost 1 base to trimming and J lost 4 bases, with 10 bases between them. Germline V lookup: CDR1 SGHVS, CDR2 FQNEAQ. CDR3 bases: TGTGCCAGCAGCTTAGAAAGACGGAGCACTGAAGCTTTCTTT. Protein sequence: CASSLERRSTEAFF.

The chain is built from TRBV9 and TRBJ2-2; TRBD2 aligns across 12 bases. After removal of 3 bases from V and 5 bases from J, the junction contained 8 bases not matched to a gene. Per the germline V gene, CDR1 is SGDLS and CDR2 is YYNGEE. The CDR3 is 17 amino acids. The CDR3 loop reads CASSERLAGEGTGELFF. CDR3 in DNA: TGTGCCAGCAGCGAGCGACTAGCGGGAGAGGGGACCGGGGAGCTGTTTTTT. Complete variable domain (other parts from reference TRBV9 and TRBJ2-2): DSGVTQTPKHLITATGQRVTLRCSPRSGDLSVYWYQQSLDQGLQFLIQYYNGEERAKGNILERFSAQQFPDLHSELNLSSLELGDSALYFCASSERLAGEGTGELFFGEGSRLTVL.

The chain carries TRBV5-6 and TRBJ1-2, with D possibly TRBD1 on 6 matching bases. Between the trimmed V and J ends, which lost 0 bases and 5 bases, there was a span of 17 bases. The length of the CDR3 is 16 residues. Looked up from germline, CDR1 is SGHDT and CDR2 is YYEEEE. CDR3 sequence: CASSLGSTGPWYGYTF. CDR3 nucleotide sequence: TGTGCCAGCAGCTTGGGGTCGACAGGCCCGTGGTATGGCTACACCTTC.

The CDR3 is CASSQGQVGNPQHF. The CDR3, as DNA: TGTGCCAGCAGCCAGGGACAGGTTGGGAATCCCCAGCATTTT. This chain uses TRBV9 with TRBJ1-5; TRBD1 agrees at 8 bases. V shed 4 bases and J 10 bases; nucleotides not matched to a gene: 10. The CDR3 sequence is 14 residues long. Germline V gives CDR1 SGDLS, CDR2 YYNGEE.

The chain has TRBV19 and TRBJ2-3; the match to TRBD2 covers 8 bases. The CDR3 has 15 residues. Per the germline V gene, CDR1 is LNHDA and CDR2 is SQIVND (reference sequence). J lost 2 bases, V lost 10 bases, and 11 bases had no gene match. CDR3 in amino acids: CATKVGGRPTDTQYF. CDR3 DNA: TGTGCCACCAAGGTGGGCGGGAGGCCCACAGATACGCAGTATTTT.

The chain joins TRBV4-2 to TRBJ2-4; TRBD1 matches at 12 bases. Trimming removed 4 bases from V and 9 bases from J; junction bases left unmatched: 13. CDR3 length equals 17 residues. Germline V gene lookup returns CDR1 LGHNA and CDR2 YNFKEQ. The DNA for the CDR3 is TGTGCCAGCAGCCGAAATCCCGGGACAGGGGGCGGGATCATTCAGTACTTC. Translated: CASSRNPGTGGGIIQYF.

V is TRBV9 and J is TRBJ2-1; 13 nucleotides line up with TRBD2. With V trimmed by 2 bases and J by 0 bases, 17 bases remained unmatched. In germline, CDR1 is SGDLS, CDR2 YYNGEE. This CDR3 is 22 amino acids long. The CDR3, as DNA: TGTGCCAGCAGCGTTGTTACCACCGGACTAGCGGGAGCCCCCAGCTCCTACAATGAGCAGTTCTTC. This codes for CASSVVTTGLAGAPSSYNEQFF.

This chain connects TRBV4-3 to TRBJ2-3, with 9 positions matching TRBD2. V shed 5 bases and J 9 bases; nucleotides not matched to a gene: 6. Per the germline V gene, CDR1 is LGHNA and CDR2 is YSLEER. The CDR3 length is 13 residues. CDR3 in DNA: TGCGCCAGCAGCACGGGACTAGCTTCAACGCAGTATTTT. This translates into CASSTGLASTQYF.

The chain links TRBV7-2 to TRBJ1-3; no clear D gene. Deletions cut 1 base from V and 0 bases from J, with 10 bases between. CDR1 is SGHTA and CDR2 is FQGNSA in the germline V gene. The CDR3 totals 16 residues. The CDR3 loop reads CASSLDPPNSGNTIYF. In nucleotides, the CDR3 is TGTGCCAGCAGCTTAGACCCCCCCAACTCTGGAAACACCATATATTTT.

The chain employs TRBV5-1 and TRBJ2-1; 7 bases are a match to TRBD2. CDR3 length: 14 residues. From germline, CDR1 is SGHRS and CDR2 YFSETQ. V lost 4 bases to trimming and J lost 9 bases; unmatched junction nucleotides: 10. Here the CDR3 reads CASSALTSLGEQFF. The CDR3 region has the DNA TGCGCCAGCAGCGCCTTGACTAGCCTCGGTGAGCAGTTCTTC.